The following is a T cell receptor beta chain sequence with its context. Its cognate antigen is unknown. The sample comes from a study of T cell responses to AZD1222 COVID-19 vaccine. Turning to the study itself: Recipients boosted at about 4 weeks or about 12 weeks are pooled.

Regarding the study as a whole: Clonal diversity may have been underestimated in mostly white British donors. The study found Spike-specific TCR breadth and depth rose after two AZD1222 doses. Sampling captured repertoires only after the peak T cell response.

Looked up from germline, CDR1 is ENHRY and CDR2 is SYGVKD. V gave up 7 bases and J gave up 0 bases, with 13 bases separating them. This CDR3 is built from 15 residues. Method: immunoSEQ multiplex PCR; TCRdb's copy keeps in-frame clones and lacks some. The sample holds some 200,000 clones, almost 95% seen once. This sample comprised peripheral blood, obtained on day 0 of AZD1222 vaccination. The TCR was taken from an adult in good health. This sequence joins TRBV10-3 and TRBJ2-1, with a weak D call TRBD2 (5 bases). The CDR3 region is CAITAEGSSYNEQFF. DNA for the CDR3: TGTGCCATCACTGCAGAGGGTAGCTCCTACAATGAGCAGTTCTTC.